The 27 T cell receptor beta chains reported below all come from one sample, sequenced in a study of cytomegalovirus exposure and HLA in healthy donors. Libraries were prepared by immunoSEQ multiplex PCR; TCRdb keeps only in-frame clonotypes and omits some of them. Among 95,000 to 150,000 clones listed, 95% to 97% were seen once. The source material was PBMCs. The receptors derive from a man aged 18 to 30 in good health and CMV-seronegative.

This clone was observed a handful of times. The chain joins TRBV7-9 to TRBJ2-7; 9 bases match TRBD2. This CDR3 has 16 residues. Germline CDR1 reads SEHNR; CDR2 reads FQNEAQ (reference sequence). V dropped 1 base and J dropped 4; count of bases not matched to a gene: 8. In DNA form, the CDR3 reads TGTGCCAGCAGCTTAGTGGGTGGGACTAGCATGTACGAGCAGTACTTC. As protein: CASSLVGGTSMYEQYF. The full variable domain, completed using reference TRBV7-9 and TRBJ2-7, is DTGVSQNPRHKITKRGQNVTFRCDPISEHNRLYWYRQTLGQGPEFLTYFQNEAQLEKSRLLSDRFSAERPKGSFSTLEIQRTEQGDSAMYLCASSLVGGTSMYEQYFGPGTRLTVT.

The chain employs TRBV14 and TRBJ2-1; TRBD2 matches at 7 bases. The CDR3 is 20 amino acids. V lost 4 bases, J lost 4 bases, and 22 bases stayed unmatched. Germline V gene lookup returns CDR1 SGHDN and CDR2 FVKESK. CDR3 loop: CASSPNPREVLALRYNEQFF. The CDR3 region has the DNA TGTGCCAGCAGCCCGAACCCCCGGGAGGTCCTAGCCTTACGATACAATGAGCAGTTCTTC.

This chain joins TRBV19 and TRBJ1-5; 7 positions agree with TRBD1. The CDR3 loop spans 16 amino acids. Germline CDR1 reads LNHDA; CDR2 reads SQIVND (reference sequence). The J segment lost 1 base and the V segment lost 5 bases, leaving 8 bases of the junction unmatched. The CDR3 DNA sequence: TGTGCCAGTAGTCCCCAGGGGGGACAAAGCAATCAGCCCCAGCATTTT. It specifies CASSPQGGQSNQPQHF.

The DNA of the CDR3 is TGTGCCAGCAGCCCCCTTTCTGGCGGATACTCCTACGAGCAGTACTTC. Translating gives CASSPLSGGYSYEQYF. This sequence joins TRBV5-4 and TRBJ2-7, with unresolved D. CDR3 length equals 16 residues. Between the trimmed V and J ends, which lost 4 bases and 0 bases, there was a span of 17 bases. CDR1 and CDR2 (germline): SGHNT, YYREEE (reference sequence). The variable domain in full, with the rest retrieved from reference TRBV5-4 and TRBJ2-7, is ETGVTQSPTHLIKTRGQQVTLRCSSQSGHNTVSWYQQALGQGPQFIFQYYREEENGRGNFPPRFSGLQFPNYSSELNVNALELDDSALYLCASSPLSGGYSYEQYFGPGTRLTVT.

J is TRBJ1-2 and V is TRBV27; TRBD1 matches 9 bases. J lost 7 bases, V lost 3 bases, and 3 bases had no gene match. CDR1 is MNHEY, CDR2 SMNVEV, per germline (reference sequence). The CDR3 spans 13 residues. The CDR3 loop is CASSFDRGFGYTF. The CDR3 nucleotides are TGTGCCAGCAGTTTCGACAGGGGGTTTGGCTACACCTTC.

The V gene is TRBV5-4, the J gene TRBJ2-5; 7 bases align to TRBD2. Germline V lookup: CDR1 SGHNT, CDR2 YYREEE (reference sequence). The V gene end was trimmed by 5 bases and the J gene end by 2 bases; junction bases not matched to a gene: 12. CDR3 size: 16 residues. CDR3 DNA sequence: TGTGCCAGCAGTCTGGCTGGCGGGAGTTATCAAGAGACCCAGTACTTC. As protein: CASSLAGGSYQETQYF. The full variable domain, completed using reference TRBV5-4 and TRBJ2-5, is ETGVTQSPTHLIKTRGQQVTLRCSSQSGHNTVSWYQQALGQGPQFIFQYYREEENGRGNFPPRFSGLQFPNYSSELNVNALELDDSALYLCASSLAGGSYQETQYFGPGTRLLVL.

Notes on this clone: Other nucleotide sequences from this sample produce the same CDR3. The rearrangement uses TRBV7-2 and TRBJ2-3, with D tentatively TRBD2 (6 bases). CDR3 length equals 15 residues. Germline V gene data show CDR1 as SGHTA and CDR2 as FQGNSA. The V end lost 4 bases, the J end lost 0 bases, and 11 bases lay between the germline ends. The CDR3 DNA reads as TGTGCCAGCAGCTCCGGACTATTAAGCACAGATACGCAGTATTTT. Its protein product is CASSSGLLSTDTQYF.

V gene TRBV20-1 combines with J gene TRBJ1-1; D unresolved. CDR3 length: 11 amino acids. The germline V gene encodes CDR1 DFQATT and CDR2 SNEGSKA (reference sequence). With 0 bases removed from V and 5 bases from J, the gap between germline ends came to 4 bases. Here the CDR3 reads CSARDQTEAFF. CDR3 DNA: TGCAGTGCTAGAGATCAGACTGAAGCTTTCTTT.

The chain joins TRBV19 to TRBJ1-1; 8 positions agree with TRBD1. V trimming: 3 bases; J trimming: 6 bases; junction bases outside the gene matches: 15. The CDR3 totals 17 residues. CDR1 LNHDA and CDR2 SQIVND come from the germline V gene (reference sequence). CDR3 DNA: TGTGCCAGTAGTATCCGGACAGGGAGAGGGACGGGCGCTGAAGCTTTCTTT. Amino acid sequence: CASSIRTGRGTGAEAFF.

The V and J genes are TRBV5-4 and TRBJ2-2; 7 nucleotides line up with TRBD1. This CDR3 is built from 17 residues. Germline V gives CDR1 SGHNT, CDR2 YYREEE (reference sequence). After removal of 4 bases from V and 1 base from J, the junction contained 10 bases not matched to a gene. The CDR3 spells CASSPSWTGGNTGELFF. The CDR3 nucleotides read TGTGCCAGCAGCCCCTCCTGGACAGGTGGGAACACCGGGGAGCTGTTTTTT.

CDR3 in DNA: TGTGCCAGCAGCGGTTACCAACCCCCTAAAGCGGGACGAGGCATCTCAGATACGCAGTATTTT. Protein sequence: CASSGYQPPKAGRGISDTQYF. This chain uses TRBV9 with TRBJ2-3; 7 nucleotides line up with TRBD2. J gave up 4 bases and V 3 bases, and 26 bases lay outside the gene matches. The CDR3 has 21 amino acids. Germline V lookup: CDR1 SGDLS, CDR2 YYNGEE.

This sequence joins TRBV4-2 and TRBJ2-6; 8 bases fit TRBD1. From germline, CDR1 is LGHNA and CDR2 YNFKEQ. J lost 12 bases, V lost 3 bases, and 7 bases had no gene match. This CDR3 has 14 residues. The CDR3 spells CASSHPGQASVLTF. For the CDR3, the DNA is TGTGCCAGCAGCCATCCGGGACAGGCCTCCGTCCTGACTTTC.

The chain joins TRBV30 to TRBJ1-2, with unresolved D. The V end was cut by 1 base, the J end by 1 base, with 4 bases between. Germline V gives CDR1 GTSNPN, CDR2 SVGIG (reference sequence). CDR3 length: 12 residues. The CDR3 nucleotides read TGTGCCTGGAGTGCCAGTAACTATGGCTACACCTTC. Protein product: CAWSASNYGYTF.

This clone was detected once. This chain joins TRBV19 and TRBJ2-7; TRBD1 agrees at 7 bases. Trimming took 4 bases from V and 6 from J; bases not matched to a gene: 3. Germline V lookup: CDR1 LNHDA, CDR2 SQIVND (reference sequence). The CDR3 spans 12 residues. The DNA for the CDR3 is TGTGCCAGTAGTACTACAGGGGCCGAGCAGTACTTC. It encodes CASSTTGAEQYF.

The CDR3 sequence: CASSPLSPSTDTQYF. CDR3 nucleotides: TGCGCCAGCAGCCCTCTGAGCCCTAGCACAGATACGCAGTATTTT. The rearrangement links TRBV4-3 to TRBJ2-3; unclear D gene. The germline V gene encodes CDR1 LGHNA and CDR2 YSLEER. The CDR3 is 15 residues long. Trimming cost V 4 bases and J 0 bases, with 11 bases left between them.

J is TRBJ2-5 and V is TRBV18; TRBD1 might be the D (5 bases). Germline V gives CDR1 KGHSH, CDR2 LQKENI. V dropped 3 bases and J dropped 1 base, with 9 bases sitting between them. The CDR3 extends over 14 amino acids. CDR3 coding DNA: TGTGCCAGCTCACCTACAGGAATCCAAGAGACCCAGTACTTC. Protein sequence: CASSPTGIQETQYF.

In regard to this clone: Other DNA variants within this sample encode the same CDR3. Here the CDR3 DNA reads TGCAGCGCCGGACTAGCGGTTTACAATGAGCAGTTCTTC. Residues: CSAGLAVYNEQFF. The gene calls are TRBV29-1 and TRBJ2-1; TRBD2 agrees at 10 bases. The CDR3 is 13 residues long. V gave up 7 bases and J gave up 4 bases; unmatched junction bases: 4. Germline CDR1 reads SQVTM; CDR2 reads ANQGSEA.

This CDR3 reads CASSPDSQGETQYF. DNA of the CDR3: TGCGCCAGCAGCCCCGACAGCCAAGGGGAGACCCAGTACTTC. This rearrangement joins TRBV5-1 to TRBJ2-5; D is possibly TRBD1 (5 bases). The CDR3 is 14 residues long. The V gene's germline CDR1 is SGHRS and CDR2 YFSETQ. V lost 4 bases, J lost 5 bases, and 15 bases lay in between.

This clone was recorded only once. The chain joins TRBV5-5 to TRBJ2-3, with 9 bases identical to TRBD2. V shed 1 base and J 4 bases; nucleotides not matched to a gene: 1. The CDR3 is 14 residues long. Germline CDR1 SGHKS, CDR2 YYEKEE (reference sequence). CDR3 DNA: TGTGCCAGCAGCTTGCTAGCGGGACCAGATACGCAGTATTTT. Protein product: CASSLLAGPDTQYF.

V and J are TRBV11-3 and TRBJ2-2; 7 nucleotides agree with TRBD1. Trimming took 4 bases from V and 6 from J; bases not matched to a gene: 11. In germline, CDR1 is SGHNT, CDR2 YENEEA. This CDR3 region has 16 residues. This chain's CDR3 is CASSSDRVRVAGELFF. CDR3 nucleotides: TGTGCCAGCAGCTCCGACAGGGTCAGGGTAGCCGGGGAGCTGTTTTTT.

The chain joins TRBV15 to TRBJ2-1, with 7 bases lining up with TRBD2. The ends lost 3 bases at V and 3 bases at J; junction bases unmatched: 14. The CDR3 has 18 amino acids. Germline-derived CDR1 and CDR2 are LNHNV and YYDKDF (reference sequence). The CDR3 coding sequence is TGTGCCACCAGCAGGGGCCCGGGGCTAGCGGATTACTACAATGAGCAGTTCTTC. Amino acids: CATSRGPGLADYYNEQFF.

This sequence joins TRBV10-3 and TRBJ2-3; TRBD1 might be the D (6 bases). V was cut by 8 bases and J by 1 base, with 7 bases left in between. There are 12 residues in the CDR3. CDR1 and CDR2 from the germline V gene are ENHRY and SYGVKD. The CDR3 nucleotides are TGTGCCATCGGGGGCGGCACAGATACGCAGTATTTT. Its protein is CAIGGGTDTQYF.

CDR3 sequence reads: CASSRPSASTDTQYF. Written as DNA, the CDR3 is TGTGCCAGCAGCCGCCCTAGCGCTAGCACAGATACGCAGTATTTT. The chain recombines TRBV6-5 with TRBJ2-3; TRBD2 is a possible D gene (6 bases). Deletions cut 6 bases from V and 0 bases from J, with 13 bases between. CDR1 is MNHEY, CDR2 SVGAGI, per germline. This CDR3 comprises 15 residues.

This chain joins TRBV27 and TRBJ2-7; D remains ambiguous. V lost 5 bases and J lost 0, with 8 bases in between. The CDR3 consists of 13 residues. CDR1 MNHEY and CDR2 SMNVEV come from the germline V gene (reference sequence). Here the CDR3 DNA reads TGTGCCAGCAGTGATCTAAGCTCCTACGAGCAGTACTTC. This codes for CASSDLSSYEQYF.

The chain recombines TRBV2 with TRBJ2-2; the match to TRBD1 covers 9 bases. CDR1 and CDR2 (germline): SNHLY, FYNNEI. This CDR3 comprises 13 residues. V shed 8 bases, J shed 5 bases, and the junction held 3 bases outside the gene matches. CDR3 bases: TGTGCCAGCCAAGGACAGGGGACCGGGGAGCTGTTTTTT. Its protein is CASQGQGTGELFF.

CDR3 protein: CASSLSATGGGNTIYF. The CDR3 bases are TGTGCCAGCAGTTTATCCGCGACAGGGGGTGGAAACACCATATATTTT. The rearrangement links TRBV28 to TRBJ1-3, with 9 bases aligning to TRBD1. Germline assignment: CDR1 MDHEN and CDR2 SYDVKM. J gave up 3 bases and V 1 base, and 4 bases lay outside the gene matches. CDR3 size: 16 residues.

The chain uses TRBV2 and TRBJ2-1, with D possibly being TRBD2 (6 bases). CDR3 length: 14 residues. V was trimmed by 1 base and J by 4 bases, leaving 8 bases between them. The germline V gene encodes CDR1 SNHLY and CDR2 FYNNEI. The CDR3 DNA is TGTGCCAGCAGTGAAGGGGCGGGATACAATGAGCAGTTCTTC. Translating it yields CASSEGAGYNEQFF. Full variable domain (rest looked up from reference TRBV2 and TRBJ2-1): EPEVTQTPSHQVTQMGQEVILRCVPISNHLYFYWYRQILGQKVEFLVSFYNNEISEKSEIFDDQFSVERPDGSNFTLKIRSTKLEDSAMYFCASSEGAGYNEQFFGPGTRLTVL.